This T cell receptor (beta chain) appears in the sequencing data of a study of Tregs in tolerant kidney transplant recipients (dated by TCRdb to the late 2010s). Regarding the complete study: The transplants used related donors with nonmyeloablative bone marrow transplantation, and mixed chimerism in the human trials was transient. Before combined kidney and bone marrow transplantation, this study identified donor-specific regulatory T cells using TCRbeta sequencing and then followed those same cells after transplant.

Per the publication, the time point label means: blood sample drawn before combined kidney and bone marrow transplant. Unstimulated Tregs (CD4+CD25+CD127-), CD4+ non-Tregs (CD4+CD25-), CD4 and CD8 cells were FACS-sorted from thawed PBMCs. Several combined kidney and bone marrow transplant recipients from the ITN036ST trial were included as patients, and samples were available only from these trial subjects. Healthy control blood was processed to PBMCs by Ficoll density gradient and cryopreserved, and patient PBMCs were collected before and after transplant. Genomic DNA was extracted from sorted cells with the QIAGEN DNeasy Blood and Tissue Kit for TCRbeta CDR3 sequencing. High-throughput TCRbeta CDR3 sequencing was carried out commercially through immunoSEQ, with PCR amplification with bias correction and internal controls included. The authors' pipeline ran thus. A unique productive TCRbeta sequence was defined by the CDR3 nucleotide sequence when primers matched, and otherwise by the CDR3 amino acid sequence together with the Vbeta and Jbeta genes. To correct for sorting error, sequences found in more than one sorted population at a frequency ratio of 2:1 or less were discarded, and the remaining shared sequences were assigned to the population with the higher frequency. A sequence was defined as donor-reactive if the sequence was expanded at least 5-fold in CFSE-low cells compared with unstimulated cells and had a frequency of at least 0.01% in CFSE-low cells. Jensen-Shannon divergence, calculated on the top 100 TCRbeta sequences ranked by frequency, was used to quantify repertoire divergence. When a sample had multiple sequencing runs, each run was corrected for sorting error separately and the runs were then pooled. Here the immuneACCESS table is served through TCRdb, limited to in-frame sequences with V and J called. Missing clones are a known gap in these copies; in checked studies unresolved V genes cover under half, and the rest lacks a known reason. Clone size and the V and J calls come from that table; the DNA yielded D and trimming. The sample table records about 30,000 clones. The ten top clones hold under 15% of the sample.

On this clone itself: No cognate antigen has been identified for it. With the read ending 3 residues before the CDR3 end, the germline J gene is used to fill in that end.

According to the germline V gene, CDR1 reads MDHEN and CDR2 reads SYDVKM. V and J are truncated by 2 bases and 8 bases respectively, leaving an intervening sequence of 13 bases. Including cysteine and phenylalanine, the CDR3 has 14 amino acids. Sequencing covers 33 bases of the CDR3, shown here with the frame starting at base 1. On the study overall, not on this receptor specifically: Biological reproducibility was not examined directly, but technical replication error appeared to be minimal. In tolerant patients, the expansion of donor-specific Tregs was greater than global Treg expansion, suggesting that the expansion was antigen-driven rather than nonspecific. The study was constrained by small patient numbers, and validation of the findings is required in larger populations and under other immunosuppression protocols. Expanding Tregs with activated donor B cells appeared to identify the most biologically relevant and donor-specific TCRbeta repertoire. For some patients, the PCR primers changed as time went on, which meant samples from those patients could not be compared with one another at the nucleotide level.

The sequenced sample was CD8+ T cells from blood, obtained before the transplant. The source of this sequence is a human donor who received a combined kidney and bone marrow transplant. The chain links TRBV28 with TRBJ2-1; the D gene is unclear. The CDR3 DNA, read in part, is TGTGCCAGCAGTTTACGGTCTAGTAGAGATGAG. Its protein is CASSLRSSRDE. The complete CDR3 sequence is CASSLRSSRDEQFF.